The T cell receptor beta chain under discussion was sequenced for a study of vaccination and CD4 T cells after COVID-19. Background on the study: SARS-CoV-2 had been detected by nasal swab PCR in convalescent patients; roughly 9 were mild, one severe. The peptides that stimulated the cells were overlapping spike peptides from SARS-CoV-2, HCoV-NL63, HCoV-OC43 and HCoV-229E.

Treatment noted: approximately nine-day PBMC culture with coronavirus spike peptide pools or control peptides (ViraFEST assay). ViraFEST grew antigen-specific T cells using peptide pools, then sequenced TCRs. There were positive PCR dates ranging from March to December 2020, all predating US Alpha, Beta and Delta variants. The CDR3 has 16 amino acids. V lost 0 bases and J 6 bases, leaving 17 bases between the germline ends. The germline gives CDR1 MNHEY, CDR2 SVGAGI. Sequenced with the Oncomine TCR Beta short-read assay was DNA taken from cultured CD4+ T cells. TCRdb reprocessed the PCR reads with MiXCR, giving one entry per CDR3 protein. Of about 18,000 distinct CDR3 sequences in the sample, roughly 60% were seen once. This clonotype was counted between two and nine times. Its matching antigen is unknown.

This chain connects TRBV6-5 to TRBJ1-2, with D perhaps TRBD1 (5 bases). The receptor's source is a human donor who had recovered from COVID-19. The sequencing here drew on CD4+ T cells from blood, cultured in vitro, taken before SARS-CoV-2 vaccination. The CDR3 is CASSYSGSGGVNGYTF. CDR3 nucleotide sequence: TGTGCCAGCAGTTACTCGGGATCTGGAGGGGTCAATGGCTACACCTTC.